The 22 T cell receptor beta chains listed next were all sequenced from one sample in a study of T cell responses to AZD1222 COVID-19 vaccine. Sequenced by immunoSEQ multiplex PCR; TCRdb stores in-frame clones only, minus some. The repertoire includes more than 100,000 clones, roughly 87% of them detected once, and approximately 1.4% sits in the top ten. The sample consisted of peripheral blood, taken on day 0 of AZD1222 vaccination. The receptors shown here come from an adult in good health.

The V call is TRBV4-2, the J call TRBJ1-6, with D tentatively TRBD1 (5 bases). The V gene's germline CDR1 is LGHNA and CDR2 YNFKEQ. The CDR3 totals 15 residues. With 5 bases removed from V and 7 bases from J, the gap between germline ends came to 15 bases. The CDR3 bases are TGTGCCAGCAGCGCCGAAAGGGGTGACAATTCACCCCTCCACTTT. It yields the protein CASSAERGDNSPLHF.

The chain uses TRBV7-2 and TRBJ1-6; D unclear. This CDR3 comprises 16 residues. Germline V CDR1 and CDR2: SGHTA, FQGNSA. Trimming pared 0 bases from V and 7 bases from J, leaving 13 bases between. CDR3 sequence reads: CASSLASGRMNSPLHF. The CDR3 DNA reads TGTGCCAGCAGCTTAGCGTCGGGCAGGATGAATTCACCCCTCCACTTT.

The CDR3 sequence: CASRPDSFNEKLFF. DNA for the CDR3: TGCGCCAGCAGACCCGACAGTTTTAATGAAAAACTGTTTTTT. The chain combines TRBV5-1 with TRBJ1-4, with D possibly matching TRBD1 (5 bases). Between the trimmed V and J ends, which lost 5 bases and 4 bases, there was a span of 12 bases. Germline V gene data show CDR1 as SGHRS and CDR2 as YFSETQ. The CDR3 is 14 residues long.

The chain has TRBV28 and TRBJ1-1; D is ambiguous. The CDR3 extends over 12 amino acids. Germline assignment: CDR1 MDHEN and CDR2 SYDVKM. Trimming cost V 8 bases and J 0 bases, with 7 bases left between them. CDR3 protein: CASETLNTEAFF. The DNA of the CDR3 is TGTGCCAGCGAGACACTGAACACTGAAGCTTTCTTT. Drawing the rest from reference TRBV28 and TRBJ1-1, the complete variable domain is DVKVTQSSRYLVKRTGEKVFLECVQDMDHENMFWYRQDPGLGLRLIYFSYDVKMKEKGDIPEGYSVSREKKERFSLILESASTNQTSMYLCASETLNTEAFFGQGTRLTVV.

The table lists this clone with a count of one. The chain joins TRBV3-1 (or the pseudogene TRBV3-2) to TRBJ1-1; no clear D. CDR1 is LGHDT, CDR2 YNNKEL, per germline (reference sequence). Trimming shortened V by 0 bases and J by 0 bases, and 20 bases separated the two germline ends. CDR3 size: 19 residues. This CDR3 reads CASSQDPDTWATLNTEAFF. The CDR3 DNA reads TGTGCCAGCAGCCAAGATCCCGACACCTGGGCTACCTTGAACACTGAAGCTTTCTTT.

This chain uses TRBV28 with TRBJ1-3, with a weak D call TRBD1 (5 bases). Germline-derived CDR1 and CDR2 are MDHEN and SYDVKM. The ends were cut back, 8 bases at V and 4 bases at J, with 18 bases in the middle. The CDR3 loop spans 15 amino acids. The CDR3 loop is CASVARESRGNTIYF. The CDR3 DNA reads as TGTGCCAGCGTGGCCAGGGAGTCCAGAGGAAACACCATATATTTT.

J is TRBJ2-2 and V is TRBV28; D ambiguous. Germline V lookup: CDR1 MDHEN, CDR2 SYDVKM. The V end was cut by 3 bases, the J end by 3 bases, with 11 bases between. The CDR3 sequence is 15 residues long. CDR3 coding DNA: TGTGCCAGCAGTTTGCGGACGGTCTACACCGGGGAGCTGTTTTTT. Translated, it gives CASSLRTVYTGELFF.

The CDR3 loop reads CASSSTGAEQYF. The CDR3 DNA reads as TGTGCCAGCAGCTCGACAGGGGCCGAGCAGTACTTC. The rearrangement links TRBV16 to TRBJ2-7, with 8 bases fitting TRBD1. CDR1 and CDR2 from the germline V gene are KGHSY and FQNENV. The CDR3 runs to 12 residues. With 5 bases clipped from V and 6 bases from J, the junction kept 3 bases outside the gene matches.

The chain is built from TRBV18 and TRBJ1-1; TRBD1 is a possible D gene (5 bases). Trimming removed 8 bases at V and 1 base at J, with 11 bases between. CDR1 is KGHSH and CDR2 is LQKENI in the germline V gene. This CDR3 is built from 13 residues. The DNA for the CDR3 is TGTGCCAGCCAGGGAGGGCGGAACACTGAAGCTTTCTTT. This translates into CASQGGRNTEAFF.

The V gene is TRBV10-3, the J gene TRBJ2-7; 10 bases map to TRBD2. Looked up from germline, CDR1 is ENHRY and CDR2 is SYGVKD. After removal of 3 bases from V and 8 bases from J, the junction contained 4 bases not matched to a gene. This CDR3 contains 13 residues. CDR3: CAISDGLAEKQYF. CDR3 nucleotides: TGTGCCATCAGTGACGGACTAGCGGAGAAGCAGTACTTC.

This chain uses TRBV11-2 with TRBJ2-3; possible D gene TRBD2, 7 bases. This CDR3 region has 16 residues. From germline, CDR1 is SGHAT and CDR2 FQNNGV. Trimming stripped 7 bases from V and 2 bases from J, with 19 bases between. The DNA for the CDR3 is TGTGCCAGCACTCGGAGAGGGGGGGGAGTCACAGATACGCAGTATTTT. Protein: CASTRRGGGVTDTQYF.

This clone was observed a handful of times. The chain couples TRBV25-1 to TRBJ1-2; TRBD1 agrees at 7 bases. CDR1 and CDR2 from the germline V gene are MGHDK and SYGVNS. This CDR3 region has 12 residues. J gave up 6 bases and V 7 bases, and 5 bases lay outside the gene matches. CDR3 loop: CASKEGADGYTF. The CDR3 coding sequence is TGTGCCAGCAAAGAGGGGGCGGATGGCTACACCTTC.

The chain employs TRBV27 and TRBJ1-1, with TRBD1 as a possible D gene (5 bases). Trimming removed 2 bases from V and 4 bases from J, with 11 bases in between. The CDR3 length is 14 residues. The germline V gene encodes CDR1 MNHEY and CDR2 SMNVEV (reference sequence). The CDR3, as DNA: TGTGCCAGCAGTTTAAGGGTCAGGGTCACTGAAGCTTTCTTT. Its protein is CASSLRVRVTEAFF.

The chain is built from TRBV4-1 and TRBJ2-5, with D unclear. The germline gives CDR1 MGHRA, CDR2 YSYEKL. Trimming took 3 bases from V and 6 from J, leaving 11 bases between them. The CDR3 has 13 amino acids. The CDR3 sequence: CASSQTISQTQYF. The DNA for the CDR3 is TGCGCCAGCAGCCAGACGATTAGTCAGACCCAGTACTTC.

The J gene is TRBJ1-5, the V gene TRBV28; TRBD1 might be the D (5 bases). Germline CDR1 reads MDHEN; CDR2 reads SYDVKM. Trimming removed 5 bases at V and 4 bases at J, with 12 bases between. The CDR3 extends over 14 amino acids. The CDR3 DNA follows: TGTGCCAGCAGTGAGGGGACGGGGAATCAGCCCCAGCATTTT. Its translation is CASSEGTGNQPQHF.

This chain connects TRBV12-3 or TRBV12-4 to TRBJ2-7; D gene unclear. The CDR3 length is 13 residues. V was clipped by 1 base and J by 1 base, with 5 bases between them. CDR3 sequence reads: CASSLGESYEQYF. The CDR3 DNA follows: TGTGCCAGCAGTTTAGGAGAATCCTACGAGCAGTACTTC.

Here the CDR3 DNA reads TGTGCCAGCAGTTACTCAGGGTACACCACAGATACGCAGTATTTT. As protein: CASSYSGYTTDTQYF. J is TRBJ2-3 and V is TRBV6-6; D is undetermined. Looked up from germline, CDR1 is MNHNY and CDR2 is SVGAGI (reference sequence). This CDR3 has 15 amino acids. Trimming cost V 0 bases and J 2 bases, with 9 bases left between them.

This rearrangement joins TRBV5-1 to TRBJ1-4, with 7 bases that match TRBD1. Losses at the gene ends were 4 bases for V and 4 bases for J; bases not matched to a gene: 13. The CDR3 runs 17 residues. Per germline, CDR1 SGHRS and CDR2 YFSETQ. The CDR3 loop is CASSTGRTGLNNEKLFF. The CDR3 DNA reads as TGCGCCAGCAGCACCGGAAGGACAGGTCTCAATAATGAAAAACTGTTTTTT.

The chain links TRBV11-3 to TRBJ2-1, with unresolved D. Trimming left V 2 bases short and J 6 bases short, with 8 bases between. Germline CDR1 and CDR2: SGHNT and YENEEA. The CDR3 spans 13 residues. The CDR3 loop reads CASSLFRSNEQFF. Here the CDR3 DNA reads TGTGCCAGCAGCTTATTTAGGAGCAATGAGCAGTTCTTC. The variable domain in full, with the rest retrieved from reference TRBV11-3 and TRBJ2-1, is EAGVVQSPRYKIIEKKQPVAFWCNPISGHNTLYWYLQNLGQGPELLIRYENEEAVDDSQLPKDRFSAERLKGVDSTLKIQPAELGDSAVYLCASSLFRSNEQFFGPGTRLTVL.

The rearrangement joins TRBV3-1 (or the pseudogene TRBV3-2) to TRBJ1-4, with D possibly being TRBD1 (5 bases). V dropped 2 bases and J dropped 8 bases, with 18 bases sitting between them. This CDR3 has 16 residues. CDR1 is LGHDT and CDR2 is YNNKEL in the germline V gene (reference sequence). CDR3 residues: CASSQSSGVRGEKLFF. In DNA, the CDR3 is TGTGCCAGCAGCCAATCCTCGGGGGTTCGCGGGGAAAAACTGTTTTTT.

The V gene is TRBV5-1, the J gene TRBJ2-1, with D perhaps being TRBD1 or TRBD2 (6 bases each). This CDR3 is built from 16 residues. Trimming removed 0 bases from V and 0 bases from J, with 10 bases in between. Germline loops: CDR1 SGHRS, CDR2 YFSETQ. The CDR3 sequence: CASSLAGASSYNEQFF. The CDR3 DNA reads TGCGCCAGCAGCTTGGCGGGGGCGAGCTCCTACAATGAGCAGTTCTTC.

This clone appeared once. The chain carries TRBV5-4 and TRBJ2-6; no clear D. CDR3 length: 14 amino acids. V was pared by 4 bases and J by 4 bases, with 9 bases between. Germline CDR1 and CDR2: SGHNT and YYREEE (reference sequence). CDR3 coding DNA: TGTGCCAGCAGCCGCCAGTTAGGGGCCAACGTCCTGACTTTC. It translates to CASSRQLGANVLTF.